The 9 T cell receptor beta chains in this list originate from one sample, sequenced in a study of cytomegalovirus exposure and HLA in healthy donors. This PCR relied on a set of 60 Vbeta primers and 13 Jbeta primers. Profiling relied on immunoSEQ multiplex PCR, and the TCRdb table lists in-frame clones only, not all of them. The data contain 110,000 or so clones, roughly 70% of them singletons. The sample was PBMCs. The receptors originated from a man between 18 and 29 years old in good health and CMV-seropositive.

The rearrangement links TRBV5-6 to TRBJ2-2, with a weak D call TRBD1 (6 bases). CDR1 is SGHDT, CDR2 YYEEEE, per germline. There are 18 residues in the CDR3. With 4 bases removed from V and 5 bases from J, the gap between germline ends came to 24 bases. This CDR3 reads CASSPSLNRVRGTGELFF. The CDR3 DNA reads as TGTGCCAGCAGCCCGAGTCTTAACAGGGTTAGAGGTACCGGGGAGCTGTTTTTT.

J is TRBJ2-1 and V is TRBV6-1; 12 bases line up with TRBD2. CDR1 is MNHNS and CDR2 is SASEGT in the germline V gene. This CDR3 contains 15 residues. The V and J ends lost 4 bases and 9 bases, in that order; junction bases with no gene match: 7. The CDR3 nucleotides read TGTGCCAGCAGTGGCGCTAGCGGGGGGGCCTCTGAGCAGTTCTTC. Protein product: CASSGASGGASEQFF.

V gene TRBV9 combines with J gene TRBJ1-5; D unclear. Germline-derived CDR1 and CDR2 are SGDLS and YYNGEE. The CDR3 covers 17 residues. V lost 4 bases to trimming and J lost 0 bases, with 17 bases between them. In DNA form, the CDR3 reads TGTGCCAGCAGCCCCTCCAGGCAGGTCGATAGCAATCAGCCCCAGCATTTT. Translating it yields CASSPSRQVDSNQPQHF.

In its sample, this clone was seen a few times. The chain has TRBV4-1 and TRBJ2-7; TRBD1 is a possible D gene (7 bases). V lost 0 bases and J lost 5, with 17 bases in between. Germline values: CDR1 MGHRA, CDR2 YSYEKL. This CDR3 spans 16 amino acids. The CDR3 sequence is CASSQDDRGTEDEQYV. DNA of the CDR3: TGCGCCAGCAGCCAAGATGATCGCGGGACAGAGGACGAGCAGTACGTC.

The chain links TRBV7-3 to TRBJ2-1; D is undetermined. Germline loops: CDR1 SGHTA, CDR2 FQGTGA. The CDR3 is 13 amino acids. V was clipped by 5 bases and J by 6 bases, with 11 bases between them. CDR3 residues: CASSPPNSNEQFF. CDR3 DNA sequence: TGTGCCAGCAGCCCCCCTAACTCCAATGAGCAGTTCTTC.

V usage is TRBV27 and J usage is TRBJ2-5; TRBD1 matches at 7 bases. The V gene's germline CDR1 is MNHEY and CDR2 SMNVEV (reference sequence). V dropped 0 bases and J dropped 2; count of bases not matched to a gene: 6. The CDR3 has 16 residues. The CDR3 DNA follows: TGTGCCAGCAGTTTATCAGGGGGCTTATCTCAAGAGACCCAGTACTTC. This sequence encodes CASSLSGGLSQETQYF.

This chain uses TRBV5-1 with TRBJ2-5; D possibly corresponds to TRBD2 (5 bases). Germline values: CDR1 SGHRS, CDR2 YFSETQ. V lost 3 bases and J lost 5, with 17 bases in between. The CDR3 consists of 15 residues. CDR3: CASSSPYTERETQYF. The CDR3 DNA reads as TGCGCCAGCAGCTCGCCTTACACTGAGCGGGAGACCCAGTACTTC.

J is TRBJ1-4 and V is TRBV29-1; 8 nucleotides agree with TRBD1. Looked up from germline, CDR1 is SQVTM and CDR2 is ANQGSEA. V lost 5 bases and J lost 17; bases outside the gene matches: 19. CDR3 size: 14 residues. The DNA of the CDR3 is TGCAGCGTTTTTAACAGGGGGTGGCCTTTAGTGATTTTTTTT. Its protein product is CSVFNRGWPLVIFF.

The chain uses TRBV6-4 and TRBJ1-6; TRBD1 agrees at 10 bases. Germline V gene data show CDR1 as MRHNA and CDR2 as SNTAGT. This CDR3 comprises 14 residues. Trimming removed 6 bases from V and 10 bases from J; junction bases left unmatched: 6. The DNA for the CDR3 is TGTGCCAGCAGAGAGGACAGGGGGGGATCACCCCTCCACTTT. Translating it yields CASREDRGGSPLHF.